This T cell receptor (beta chain) is drawn from a study of post-analysis software for immune sequencing data. Across the whole study: Relapsing-remitting, secondary progressive and progressive-relapsing multiple sclerosis were all included among the disease courses.

Included in the TCR beta cDNA libraries were unique molecular identifiers. TCRdb called the PCR reads again in MiXCR, with one record for every CDR3 protein. This table has roughly 180,000 distinct CDR3 sequences, 25% to 35% appearing once. Study-wide results and caveats: When patients were compared with controls, 4 or 5 TRBV segments were more frequent, TRBV5-6, TRBV5-1 and TRBV20-1 among them. Multiple sclerosis was associated with a significant reduction in normalized Chao1 diversity relative to controls.

Germline CDR1 LGHNA, CDR2 YSLEER. J lost 0 bases, V lost 0 bases, and 8 bases had no gene match. The CDR3 contains 19 residues. Note on this clonotype: Its antigen is still unknown.

This rearrangement joins TRBV4-3 to TRBJ1-4, with 9 bases lining up with TRBD1. The sequenced sample consisted of blood. This clonotype originated in a girl under 18 with multiple sclerosis. The DNA for the CDR3 is TGCGCCAGCAGCCAAGACGGGACAGGGACCTCCGCAACTAATGAAAAACTGTTTTTT. Protein sequence: CASSQDGTGTSATNEKLFF.